This is a list of T cell receptor beta chains from one sample in a study of shared T cell receptors in the human thymus. Measured with immunoSEQ multiplex PCR; TCRdb has only the in-frame clones, and not every one. The sample records over 450,000 clones, around 78% being singletons. These data also featured in a second study, about human thymus T cells.

Sequencing was carried out using thymocytes. Receptors were obtained from a boy in the first two years of life with a congenital heart defect. Both conserved end residues are part of each CDR3. D genes are given only for firm matches. For some rows the clone size is stated as once, few or many, or as a class when expanded; others skip it.

clone size	V gene	J gene	D gene	CDR3 protein
-	TRBV28	TRBJ2-5	-	CASTFGFGGKQETQYF
-	TRBV19	TRBJ1-1	TRBD1	CASSLDRGVLNTEAFF
-	TRBV15	TRBJ2-5	-	CATSRDDSMGQETQYF
-	TRBV5-1	TRBJ2-1	TRBD2	CASAKGSGRGAVWDEQFF
-	TRBV19	TRBJ1-5	-	CASSIGTGYNQPQHF
-	TRBV7-7	TRBJ2-5	TRBD2	CASSPGGLETQYF
once	TRBV19	TRBJ2-7	TRBD1	CASSLSRDRDHEQYF
-	TRBV27	TRBJ1-1	TRBD1	CASSRGQRRTEAFF
-	TRBV27	TRBJ2-7	-	CASSLSRGDYEQYF
-	TRBV5-5	TRBJ2-5	TRBD2	CASTLLRTSGQETQYF
-	TRBV7-6	TRBJ1-2	-	CASSLGGREGNYGYTF
-	TRBV5-1	TRBJ2-7	TRBD2	CASSLAAGGASEQYF
-	TRBV4-1	TRBJ2-7	TRBD2	CASSLTRGGDPSYEQYF
-	TRBV15	TRBJ2-7	TRBD2	CATSAAGGPGEQYF
-	TRBV7-9	TRBJ2-1	TRBD1	CASSLGQTGRGEQFF
-	TRBV19	TRBJ1-1	-	CASSIGPGPEAFF
-	TRBV10-3	TRBJ2-7	TRBD2	CAISELSGGINEQYF
few	TRBV5-4	TRBJ1-4	TRBD1	CASSTGRPTGRRKKLFF
-	TRBV4-3	TRBJ1-4	TRBD1	CASSQERGLGEKLFF
-	TRBV4-1	TRBJ2-7	TRBD2	CASSQGDLGRAGQYF
-	TRBV7-2	TRBJ2-7	TRBD2	CASRSLAGLNPDEQYF
-	TRBV15	TRBJ1-2	-	CATSRDVTGHGYTF
-	TRBV29-1	TRBJ2-7	-	CSVEVRDEQYF
-	TRBV5-6	TRBJ1-5	-	CASSFGGARWESNQPQHF
once	TRBV6-1	TRBJ2-5	TRBD2	CASCLAGDETQYF
-	TRBV6-1	TRBJ2-3	TRBD2	CASSGYPGLAGVDTQYF